Below are 19 T cell receptor beta chains sequenced from a single sample in a study of blood T cell repertoires in COVID-19 (dated by TCRdb to 2020 to 2022). The library came from the immunoSEQ multiplex PCR assay. TCRdb provides this immuneACCESS table in a form limited to in-frame rearrangements. Some clones are lacking; in checked studies, under half of them reflect an unresolved V gene, and why the rest are absent is not known. In all, the sample holds about 180,000 clones, and approximately 86% of those were seen once. The leading ten clones occupy over 7.5% of the sample. The sample consisted of peripheral blood. All receptors come from a man between 45 and 60 years old with active or convalescent COVID-19.

The chain recombines TRBV28 with TRBJ2-5, with 10 positions matching TRBD1. The V segment lost 5 bases and the J segment 4 bases; nucleotides outside the gene matches: 7. The CDR3 spans 15 residues. The V gene's germline CDR1 is MDHEN and CDR2 SYDVKM. CDR3 DNA: TGTGCCAGCAGTCCCGGGACAGGGGTTCGAGAGACCCAGTACTTC. It codes for CASSPGTGVRETQYF. Supplemented by reference TRBV28 and TRBJ2-5, the full variable domain reads DVKVTQSSRYLVKRTGEKVFLECVQDMDHENMFWYRQDPGLGLRLIYFSYDVKMKEKGDIPEGYSVSREKKERFSLILESASTNQTSMYLCASSPGTGVRETQYFGPGTRLLVL.

The chain couples TRBV7-2 to TRBJ2-6; 9 bases match TRBD1. The V segment lost 5 bases and the J segment 4 bases; nucleotides outside the gene matches: 9. Germline V gives CDR1 SGHTA, CDR2 FQGNSA. This CDR3 contains 17 residues. The CDR3 here is CASSPGQGRPGANVLTF. CDR3 DNA sequence: TGTGCCAGCAGCCCGGGACAGGGAAGGCCCGGGGCCAACGTCCTGACTTTC.

V usage is TRBV7-2 and J usage is TRBJ2-5, with TRBD2 identical over 9 bases. The length of the CDR3 is 17 residues. In germline, CDR1 is SGHTA, CDR2 FQGNSA. V trimming: 7 bases; J trimming: 6 bases; junction bases outside the gene matches: 18. Written as DNA, the CDR3 is TGTGCCAGCATCCCCCCGGGGGGCGGGGGGGCCAGAAAGACCCAGTACTTC. Translation gives CASIPPGGGGARKTQYF.

This rearrangement joins TRBV5-4 to TRBJ2-7; the D gene is possibly TRBD2 (8 bases). Germline V gene lookup returns CDR1 SGHNT and CDR2 YYREEE (reference sequence). This CDR3 has 15 amino acids. Trimming shortened V by 4 bases and J by 4 bases, and 18 bases separated the two germline ends. Written as DNA, the CDR3 is TGTGCCAGCAGCCCGGGGGGGACAGACGTTTACGAGCAGTACTTC. Protein sequence: CASSPGGTDVYEQYF.

This clone was seen just once. One end of the junction does not line up with germline, which may come from a read error. V usage is TRBV5-1 and J usage is TRBJ2-1, with 12 bases fitting TRBD2. CDR1 is SGHRS, CDR2 YFSETQ, per germline. The length of the CDR3 is 13 residues. In DNA, the CDR3 is TGTATCTCGAGACTAGCGGGAGCCGATGAGCAGTTCTTC. It codes for CISRLAGADEQFF.

This clone was observed a single time. This chain links TRBV19 with TRBJ2-3; 8 bases agree with TRBD2. This CDR3 comprises 14 residues. With V trimmed by 6 bases and J by 3 bases, 5 bases remained unmatched. Germline V lookup: CDR1 LNHDA, CDR2 SQIVND (reference sequence). In DNA form, the CDR3 reads TGTGCCAGTAGCCCGGGAGGGGAGACAGATACGCAGTATTTT. Translated: CASSPGGETDTQYF.

The rearrangement uses TRBV30 and TRBJ1-2, with 9 bases aligning to TRBD1. Unmatched junction bases numbered 10, after V lost 3 bases and J lost 5 bases. Per the germline V gene, CDR1 is GTSNPN and CDR2 is SVGIG (reference sequence). The CDR3 consists of 15 residues. CDR3 in amino acids: CAWSRPGTGNYGYTF. The CDR3 DNA is TGTGCCTGGAGCAGGCCCGGGACAGGGAATTATGGCTACACCTTC.

The CDR3 sequence is CASSLDGELSYGYTF. CDR3 coding DNA: TGCGCCAGCAGCTTGGACGGGGAGTTGAGCTATGGCTACACCTTC. This chain connects TRBV5-1 to TRBJ1-2; D is uncertain. V lost 0 bases and J lost 4, with 13 bases in between. Germline V gives CDR1 SGHRS, CDR2 YFSETQ. CDR3 length: 15 residues. Looking up the rest from reference TRBV5-1 and TRBJ1-2 gives the full variable domain: KAGVTQTPRYLIKTRGQQVTLSCSPISGHRSVSWYQQTPGQGLQFLFEYFSETQRNKGNFPGRFSGRQFSNSRSEMNVSTLELGDSALYLCASSLDGELSYGYTFGSGTRLTVV.

The genes are TRBV19 and TRBJ1-4, with D perhaps matching TRBD1 (6 bases). The CDR3 is 14 amino acids. Trimming cost V 7 bases and J 9 bases, with 18 bases left between them. Germline V gene sequence: CDR1 LNHDA, CDR2 SQIVND (reference sequence). The CDR3 sequence is CASTHGTPGQKLFF. The CDR3 DNA reads TGTGCCAGTACCCATGGGACACCCGGGCAAAAACTGTTTTTT. Full variable domain (rest looked up from reference TRBV19 and TRBJ1-4): DGGITQSPKYLFRKEGQNVTLSCEQNLNHDAMYWYRQDPGQGLRLIYYSQIVNDFQKGDIAEGYSVSREKKESFPLTVTSAQKNPTAFYLCASTHGTPGQKLFFGSGTQLSVL.

The V call is TRBV18, the J call TRBJ1-5; 12 nucleotides agree with TRBD1. J lost 5 bases, V lost 0 bases, and 8 bases had no gene match. CDR1 is KGHSH and CDR2 is LQKENI in the germline V gene. The CDR3 spans 18 residues. The CDR3 reads CASSPPPGTGGLHQPQHF. Written as DNA, the CDR3 is TGTGCCAGCTCACCACCTCCCGGGACAGGGGGCCTGCATCAGCCCCAGCATTTT.

The rearrangement joins TRBV5-1 to TRBJ1-1, with 8 bases matching TRBD1. Germline-derived CDR1 and CDR2 are SGHRS and YFSETQ. Trimming removed 3 bases from V and 6 bases from J; junction bases left unmatched: 4. The CDR3 extends over 13 amino acids. CDR3 in amino acids: CASSYDRGAEAFF. The CDR3 DNA is TGCGCCAGCAGCTACGACAGGGGCGCTGAAGCTTTCTTT.

V is TRBV12-3 or TRBV12-4 and J is TRBJ1-1; D perhaps matches TRBD1 (5 bases). CDR3 size: 13 residues. Trimming cost V 3 bases and J 6 bases, with 11 bases left between them. In nucleotides, the CDR3 is TGTGCCAGCAGTTTTATCGGGGGAGCTGAAGCTTTCTTT. Translation: CASSFIGGAEAFF.

This clone is a singleton in its sample. V gene TRBV18 combines with J gene TRBJ1-5; maybe TRBD1 (5 bases). Germline values: CDR1 KGHSH, CDR2 LQKENI. The CDR3 contains 15 residues. V dropped 5 bases and J dropped 0 bases, with 11 bases sitting between them. CDR3 loop: CASSVGGNSNQPQHF. The CDR3 nucleotides read TGTGCCAGCTCAGTGGGGGGAAATAGCAATCAGCCCCAGCATTTT.

The rearrangement links TRBV9 to TRBJ1-2; TRBD1 aligns across 9 bases. The germline V gene encodes CDR1 SGDLS and CDR2 YYNGEE. The junction had 3 bases not matched to a gene; V was cut back by 3 bases and J by 0 bases. The CDR3 totals 15 residues. This CDR3 reads CASSGDREANYGYTF. CDR3 bases: TGTGCCAGCAGCGGGGACAGGGAAGCTAACTATGGCTACACCTTC.

J is TRBJ2-1 and V is TRBV28; D remains ambiguous. The CDR3 loop spans 12 amino acids. V lost 3 bases and J 4 bases, leaving 4 bases between the germline ends. Germline values: CDR1 MDHEN, CDR2 SYDVKM. The DNA for the CDR3 is TGTGCCAGCAGTTTCCTATACAATGAGCAGTTCTTC. Protein: CASSFLYNEQFF.

This chain connects TRBV3-1 (or the pseudogene TRBV3-2) to TRBJ2-7; tentatively, D is TRBD1 (5 bases). Trimming stripped 8 bases from V and 2 bases from J, with 13 bases between. This CDR3 contains 13 residues. Per the germline V gene, CDR1 is LGHDT and CDR2 is YNNKEL (reference sequence). The CDR3 sequence: CASEAGPAYEQYF. The DNA for the CDR3 is TGTGCCAGCGAGGCAGGGCCTGCCTACGAGCAGTACTTC.

V gene TRBV7-2 combines with J gene TRBJ1-5; 10 nucleotides align to TRBD1. The CDR3 extends over 15 amino acids. The germline gives CDR1 SGHTA, CDR2 FQGNSA. V trimming: 1 base; J trimming: 8 bases; junction bases outside the gene matches: 5. CDR3 loop: CASSLGGQGREPQHF. CDR3 in DNA: TGTGCCAGCAGCTTAGGGGGACAGGGGCGCGAGCCCCAGCATTTT.

This clone was detected once. This rearrangement joins TRBV27 to TRBJ1-3; the match to TRBD1 covers 8 bases. The CDR3 extends over 15 amino acids. V was clipped by 7 bases and J by 4 bases; unmatched bases: 9. Germline V CDR1 and CDR2: MNHEY, SMNVEV (reference sequence). This chain's CDR3 is CASKLTGEAGNTIYF. CDR3 coding DNA: TGTGCCAGCAAATTGACAGGGGAGGCCGGAAACACCATATATTTT.

The V call is TRBV19, the J call TRBJ2-7; 7 positions agree with TRBD1. Germline V CDR1 and CDR2: LNHDA, SQIVND (reference sequence). This CDR3 comprises 14 residues. The junction had 9 bases not matched to a gene; V was cut back by 7 bases and J by 3 bases. The CDR3 here is CASNPDRNYYEQYF. In nucleotides, the CDR3 is TGTGCCAGTAATCCGGACAGGAATTACTACGAGCAGTACTTC.